This T cell receptor beta chain was captured in a study of post-analysis software for immune sequencing data. Study summary: Recorded disease courses covered relapsing-remitting, secondary progressive and progressive-relapsing multiple sclerosis. Some patients had no subtype annotation. The study's findings and limits: Controls had lower frequencies than patients of roughly five TRBV segments, which included TRBV5-6, TRBV5-1 and TRBV20-1. Compared against controls, patients with multiple sclerosis displayed significantly lower normalized Chao1 diversity.

Built from TCR beta cDNA, the libraries had unique molecular identifiers in them. Yield was approximately 500,000 cDNA molecules from roughly 1 to 10 million T cells. MiXCR, applied by TCRdb to the PCR reads, yields one record per CDR3 protein. The sample gives 750,000 to 950,000 distinct CDR3 sequences, roughly 50% of which show up once; approximately 4.2% is in the top ten. Note on this clonotype: Its antigen remains unknown.

Losses at the gene ends were 1 base for V and 6 bases for J; bases not matched to a gene: 5. CDR1 is SEHNR, CDR2 FQNEAQ, per germline (reference sequence). The length of the CDR3 is 16 residues. This chain connects TRBV7-9 to TRBJ2-7; 14 positions agree with TRBD2. Sequenced: blood. The clonotype was recovered from a girl aged 10-17 years with multiple sclerosis. The CDR3 coding sequence is TGTGCCAGCAGCTTAGAGGGGGGACTAGCGGGAGTCGAGCAGTACTTC. It encodes CASSLEGGLAGVEQYF.